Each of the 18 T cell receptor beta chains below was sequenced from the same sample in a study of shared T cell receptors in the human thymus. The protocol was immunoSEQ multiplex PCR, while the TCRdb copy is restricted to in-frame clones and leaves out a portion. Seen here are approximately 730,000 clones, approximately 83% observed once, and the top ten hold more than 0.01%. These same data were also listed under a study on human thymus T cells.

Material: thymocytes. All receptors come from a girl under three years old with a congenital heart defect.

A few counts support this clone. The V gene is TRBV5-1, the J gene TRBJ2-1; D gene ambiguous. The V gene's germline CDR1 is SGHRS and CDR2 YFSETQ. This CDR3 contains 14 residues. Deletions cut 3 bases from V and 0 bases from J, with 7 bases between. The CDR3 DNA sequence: TGCGCCAGCAGCTCCTTGAGCTCCTACAATGAGCAGTTCTTC. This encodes CASSSLSSYNEQFF. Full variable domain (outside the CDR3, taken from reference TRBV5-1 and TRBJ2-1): KAGVTQTPRYLIKTRGQQVTLSCSPISGHRSVSWYQQTPGQGLQFLFEYFSETQRNKGNFPGRFSGRQFSNSRSEMNVSTLELGDSALYLCASSSLSSYNEQFFGPGTRLTVL.

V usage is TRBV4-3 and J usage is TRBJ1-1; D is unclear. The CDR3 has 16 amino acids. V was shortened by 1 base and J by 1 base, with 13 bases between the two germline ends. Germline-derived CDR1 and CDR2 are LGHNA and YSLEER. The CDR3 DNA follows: TGCGCCAGCAGCCAAGTCCCGTGGCCGAAGAACACTGAAGCTTTCTTT. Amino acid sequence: CASSQVPWPKNTEAFF.

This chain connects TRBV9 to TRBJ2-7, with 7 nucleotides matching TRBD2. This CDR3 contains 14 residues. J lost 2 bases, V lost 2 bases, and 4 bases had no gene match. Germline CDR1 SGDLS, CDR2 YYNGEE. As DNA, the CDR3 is TGTGCCAGCAGCGTGAGCGGGAATACCTACGAGCAGTACTTC. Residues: CASSVSGNTYEQYF.

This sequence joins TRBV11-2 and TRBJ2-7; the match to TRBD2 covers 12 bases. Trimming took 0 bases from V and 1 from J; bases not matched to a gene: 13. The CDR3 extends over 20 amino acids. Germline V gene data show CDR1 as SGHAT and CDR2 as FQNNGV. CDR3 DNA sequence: TGTGCCAGCAGCTTAGAATGGACTAGCGGGGATGATGGAATTTCCTACGAGCAGTACTTC. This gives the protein CASSLEWTSGDDGISYEQYF.

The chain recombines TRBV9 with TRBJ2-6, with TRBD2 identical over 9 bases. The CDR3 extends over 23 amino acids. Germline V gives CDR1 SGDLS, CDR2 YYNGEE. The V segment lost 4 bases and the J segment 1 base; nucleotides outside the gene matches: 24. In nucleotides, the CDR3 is TGTGCCAGCAGCCCGAGCCCCCACGGGACTGGGCTAGCGGGGATTTCTGGGGCCAACGTCCTGACTTTC. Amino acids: CASSPSPHGTGLAGISGANVLTF.

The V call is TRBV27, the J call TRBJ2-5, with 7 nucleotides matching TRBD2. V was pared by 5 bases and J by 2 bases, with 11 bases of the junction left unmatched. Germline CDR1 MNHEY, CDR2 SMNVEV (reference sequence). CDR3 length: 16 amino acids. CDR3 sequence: CASSQTRGTKQETQYF. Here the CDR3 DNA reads TGTGCCAGCAGTCAAACCCGGGGGACTAAACAAGAGACCCAGTACTTC.

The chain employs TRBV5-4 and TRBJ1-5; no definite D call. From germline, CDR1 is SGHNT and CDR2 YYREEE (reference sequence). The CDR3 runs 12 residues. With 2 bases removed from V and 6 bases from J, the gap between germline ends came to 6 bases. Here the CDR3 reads CASSFEAQPQHF. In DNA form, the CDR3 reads TGTGCCAGCAGCTTCGAGGCTCAGCCCCAGCATTTT.

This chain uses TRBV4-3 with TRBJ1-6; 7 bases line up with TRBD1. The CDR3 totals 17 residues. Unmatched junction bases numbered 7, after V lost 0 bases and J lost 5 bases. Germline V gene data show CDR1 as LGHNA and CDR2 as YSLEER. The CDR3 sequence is CASSQDLETGHNSPLHF. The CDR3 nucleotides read TGCGCCAGCAGCCAAGATCTTGAGACAGGGCATAATTCACCCCTCCACTTT.

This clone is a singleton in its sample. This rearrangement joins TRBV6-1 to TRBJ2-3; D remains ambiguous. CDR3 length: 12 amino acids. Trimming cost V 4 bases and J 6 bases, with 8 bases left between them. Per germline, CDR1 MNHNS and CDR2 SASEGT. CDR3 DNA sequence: TGTGCCAGCAGTGCTCAGTTGGATACGCAGTATTTT. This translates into CASSAQLDTQYF.

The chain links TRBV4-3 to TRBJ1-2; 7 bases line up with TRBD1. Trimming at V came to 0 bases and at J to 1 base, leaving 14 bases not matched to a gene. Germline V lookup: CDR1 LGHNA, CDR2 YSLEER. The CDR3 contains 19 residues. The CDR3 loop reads CASSQDFESGTESNYGYTF. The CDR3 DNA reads TGCGCCAGCAGCCAAGATTTTGAGTCCGGGACAGAGAGTAACTATGGCTACACCTTC.

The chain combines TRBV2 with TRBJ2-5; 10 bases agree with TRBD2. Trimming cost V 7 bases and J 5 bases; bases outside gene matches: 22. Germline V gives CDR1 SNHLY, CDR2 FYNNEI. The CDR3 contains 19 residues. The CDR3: CASNYPPSWPVAGGETQYF. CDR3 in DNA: TGTGCCAGCAATTATCCCCCCTCATGGCCCGTAGCGGGGGGTGAGACCCAGTACTTC. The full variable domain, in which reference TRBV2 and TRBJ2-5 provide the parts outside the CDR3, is EPEVTQTPSHQVTQMGQEVILRCVPISNHLYFYWYRQILGQKVEFLVSFYNNEISEKSEIFDDQFSVERPDGSNFTLKIRSTKLEDSAMYFCASNYPPSWPVAGGETQYFGPGTRLLVL.

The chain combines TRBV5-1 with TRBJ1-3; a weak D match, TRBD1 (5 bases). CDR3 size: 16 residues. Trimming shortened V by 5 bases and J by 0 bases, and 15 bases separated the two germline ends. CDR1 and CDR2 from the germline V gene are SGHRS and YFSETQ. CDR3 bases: TGCGCCAGCAGTCGGGAGGGACTAAGCTCTGGAAACACCATATATTTT. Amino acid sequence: CASSREGLSSGNTIYF. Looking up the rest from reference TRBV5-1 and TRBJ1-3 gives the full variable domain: KAGVTQTPRYLIKTRGQQVTLSCSPISGHRSVSWYQQTPGQGLQFLFEYFSETQRNKGNFPGRFSGRQFSNSRSEMNVSTLELGDSALYLCASSREGLSSGNTIYFGEGSWLTVV.

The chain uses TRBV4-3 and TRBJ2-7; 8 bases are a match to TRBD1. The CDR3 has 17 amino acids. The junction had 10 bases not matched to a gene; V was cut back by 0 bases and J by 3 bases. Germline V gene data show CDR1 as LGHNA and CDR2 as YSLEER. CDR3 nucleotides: TGCGCCAGCAGCCAAGACCAGGTAGGACAGGGATACTACGAGCAGTACTTC. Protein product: CASSQDQVGQGYYEQYF.

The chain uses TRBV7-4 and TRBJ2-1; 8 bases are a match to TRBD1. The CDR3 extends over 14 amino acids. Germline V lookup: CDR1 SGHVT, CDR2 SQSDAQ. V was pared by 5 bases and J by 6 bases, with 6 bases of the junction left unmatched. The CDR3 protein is CASSRPGQVNEQFF. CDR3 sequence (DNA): TGTGCCAGCAGCAGGCCGGGACAGGTCAATGAGCAGTTCTTC.

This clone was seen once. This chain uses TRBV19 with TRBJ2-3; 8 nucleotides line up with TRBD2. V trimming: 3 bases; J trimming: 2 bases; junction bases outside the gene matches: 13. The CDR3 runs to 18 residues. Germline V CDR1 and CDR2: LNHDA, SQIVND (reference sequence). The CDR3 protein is CASSISQRAGADTDTQYF. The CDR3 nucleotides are TGTGCCAGTAGTATTAGCCAAAGAGCGGGAGCCGACACAGATACGCAGTATTTT.

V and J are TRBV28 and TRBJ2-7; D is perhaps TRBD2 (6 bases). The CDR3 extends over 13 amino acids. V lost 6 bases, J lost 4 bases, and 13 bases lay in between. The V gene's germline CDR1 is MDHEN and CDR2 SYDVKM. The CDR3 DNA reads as TGTGCCAGCAGCCGCTCGGGGGTTTACGAGCAGTACTTC. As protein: CASSRSGVYEQYF.

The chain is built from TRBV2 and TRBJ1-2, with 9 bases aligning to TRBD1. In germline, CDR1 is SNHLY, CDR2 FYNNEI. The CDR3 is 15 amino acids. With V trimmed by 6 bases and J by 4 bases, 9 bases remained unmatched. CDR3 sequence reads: CASRGTGGVGYGYTF. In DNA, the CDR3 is TGTGCCAGCAGAGGAACAGGGGGCGTCGGCTATGGCTACACCTTC.

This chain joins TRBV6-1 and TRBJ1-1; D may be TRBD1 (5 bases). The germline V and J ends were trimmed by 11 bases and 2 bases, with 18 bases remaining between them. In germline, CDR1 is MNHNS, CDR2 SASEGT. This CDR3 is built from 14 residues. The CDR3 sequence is CASFKGVLNTEAFF. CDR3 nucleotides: TGTGCCTCCTTTAAAGGGGTACTAAACACTGAAGCTTTCTTT.